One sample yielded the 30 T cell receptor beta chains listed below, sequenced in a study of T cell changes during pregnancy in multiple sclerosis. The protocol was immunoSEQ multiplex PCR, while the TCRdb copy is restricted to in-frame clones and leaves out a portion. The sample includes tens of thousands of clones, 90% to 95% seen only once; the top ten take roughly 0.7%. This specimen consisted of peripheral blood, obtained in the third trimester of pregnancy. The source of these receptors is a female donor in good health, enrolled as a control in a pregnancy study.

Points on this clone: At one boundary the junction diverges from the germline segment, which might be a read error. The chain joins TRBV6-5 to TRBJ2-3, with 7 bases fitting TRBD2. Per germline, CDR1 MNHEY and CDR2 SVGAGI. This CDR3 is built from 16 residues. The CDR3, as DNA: TGTGCCAGCAGCTACTCTGGGGGGGGTGGTACAGATACGCAGTATTTT. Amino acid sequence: CASSYSGGGGTDTQYF.

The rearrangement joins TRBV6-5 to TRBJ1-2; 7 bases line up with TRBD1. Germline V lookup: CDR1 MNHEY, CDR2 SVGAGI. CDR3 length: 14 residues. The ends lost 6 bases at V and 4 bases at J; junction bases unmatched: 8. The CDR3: CASRTMDRSYGYTF. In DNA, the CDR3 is TGTGCCAGCAGAACAATGGACAGGTCCTATGGCTACACCTTC.

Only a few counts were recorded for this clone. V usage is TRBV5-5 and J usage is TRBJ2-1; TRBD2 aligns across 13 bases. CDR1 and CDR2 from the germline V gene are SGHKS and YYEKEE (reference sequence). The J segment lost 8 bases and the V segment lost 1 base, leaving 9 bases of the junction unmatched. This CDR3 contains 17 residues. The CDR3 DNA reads TGTGCCAGCAGCTTGACCCGGGAACTAGCGGGAGGGCATGAGCAGTTCTTC. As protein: CASSLTRELAGGHEQFF. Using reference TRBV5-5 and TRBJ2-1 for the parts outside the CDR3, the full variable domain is DAGVTQSPTHLIKTRGQQVTLRCSPISGHKSVSWYQQVLGQGPQFIFQYYEKEERGRGNFPDRFSARQFPNYSSELNVNALLLGDSALYLCASSLTRELAGGHEQFFGPGTRLTVL.

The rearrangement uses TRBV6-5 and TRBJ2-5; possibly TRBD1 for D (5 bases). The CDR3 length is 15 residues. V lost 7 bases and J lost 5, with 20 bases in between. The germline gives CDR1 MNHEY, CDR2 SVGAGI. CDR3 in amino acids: CASTVTLGVGETQYF. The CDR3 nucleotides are TGTGCCAGCACCGTTACGTTAGGGGTAGGGGAGACCCAGTACTTC.

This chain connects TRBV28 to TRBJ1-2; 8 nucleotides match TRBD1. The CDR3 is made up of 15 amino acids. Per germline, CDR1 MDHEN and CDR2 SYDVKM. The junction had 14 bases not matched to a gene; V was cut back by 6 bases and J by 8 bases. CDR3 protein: CASRGDRLEVWGYTF. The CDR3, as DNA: TGTGCCAGCAGAGGGGACAGGCTCGAGGTCTGGGGCTACACCTTC.

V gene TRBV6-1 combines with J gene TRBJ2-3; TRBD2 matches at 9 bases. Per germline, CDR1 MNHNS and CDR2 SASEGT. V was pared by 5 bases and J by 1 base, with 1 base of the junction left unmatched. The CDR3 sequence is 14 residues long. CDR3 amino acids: CASSLAGGTDTQYF. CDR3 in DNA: TGTGCCAGCAGTTTAGCGGGGGGCACAGATACGCAGTATTTT.

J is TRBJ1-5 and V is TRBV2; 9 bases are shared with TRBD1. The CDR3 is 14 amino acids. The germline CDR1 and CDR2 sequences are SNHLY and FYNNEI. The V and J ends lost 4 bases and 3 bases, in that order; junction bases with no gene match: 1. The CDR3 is CASSGTGVNQPQHF. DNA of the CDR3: TGTGCCAGCAGTGGGACAGGGGTCAATCAGCCCCAGCATTTT. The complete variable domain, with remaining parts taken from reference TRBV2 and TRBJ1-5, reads EPEVTQTPSHQVTQMGQEVILRCVPISNHLYFYWYRQILGQKVEFLVSFYNNEISEKSEIFDDQFSVERPDGSNFTLKIRSTKLEDSAMYFCASSGTGVNQPQHFGDGTRLSIL.

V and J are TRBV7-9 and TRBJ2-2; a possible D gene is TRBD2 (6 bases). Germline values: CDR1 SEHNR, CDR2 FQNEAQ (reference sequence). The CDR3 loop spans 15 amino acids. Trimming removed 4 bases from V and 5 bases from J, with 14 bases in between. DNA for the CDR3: TGTGCCAGCAGCTCCCGGGACGGGGGAACCGGGGAGCTGTTTTTT. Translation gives CASSSRDGGTGELFF.

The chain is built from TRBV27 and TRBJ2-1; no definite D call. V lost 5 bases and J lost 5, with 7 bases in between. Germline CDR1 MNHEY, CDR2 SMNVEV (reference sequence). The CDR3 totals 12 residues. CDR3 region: CASSRLNNEQFF. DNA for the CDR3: TGTGCCAGCAGTCGACTTAACAATGAGCAGTTCTTC.

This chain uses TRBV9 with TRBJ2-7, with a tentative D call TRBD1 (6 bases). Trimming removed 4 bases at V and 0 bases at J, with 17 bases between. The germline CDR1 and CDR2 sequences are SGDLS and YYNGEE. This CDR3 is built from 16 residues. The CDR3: CASSLSRDTSSYEQYF. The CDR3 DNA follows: TGTGCCAGCAGCCTCAGTCGGGACACCTCCTCCTACGAGCAGTACTTC.

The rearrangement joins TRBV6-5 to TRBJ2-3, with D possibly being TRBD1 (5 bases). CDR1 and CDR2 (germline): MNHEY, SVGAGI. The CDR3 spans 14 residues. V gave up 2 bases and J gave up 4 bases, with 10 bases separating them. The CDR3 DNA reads TGTGCCAGCAGTTACCTGCAGGGTTCAGATACGCAGTATTTT. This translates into CASSYLQGSDTQYF.

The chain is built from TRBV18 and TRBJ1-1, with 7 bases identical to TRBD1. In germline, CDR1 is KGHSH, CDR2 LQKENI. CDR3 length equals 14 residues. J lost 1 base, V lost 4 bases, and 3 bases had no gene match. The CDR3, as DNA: TGTGCCAGCTCACAGGGGGCTCCGAACACTGAAGCTTTCTTT. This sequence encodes CASSQGAPNTEAFF.

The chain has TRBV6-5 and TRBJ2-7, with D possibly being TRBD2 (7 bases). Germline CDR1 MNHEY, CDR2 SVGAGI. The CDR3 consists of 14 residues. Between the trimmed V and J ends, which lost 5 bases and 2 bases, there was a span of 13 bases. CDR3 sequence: CASSGGAQTYEQYF. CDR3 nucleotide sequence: TGTGCCAGCAGTGGGGGGGCCCAAACCTACGAGCAGTACTTC.

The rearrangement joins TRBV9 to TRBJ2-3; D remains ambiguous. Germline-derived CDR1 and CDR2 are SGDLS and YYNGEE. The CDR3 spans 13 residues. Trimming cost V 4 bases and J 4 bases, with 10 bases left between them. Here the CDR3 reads CASSPQLADTQYF. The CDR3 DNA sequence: TGTGCCAGCAGCCCGCAACTCGCAGATACGCAGTATTTT.

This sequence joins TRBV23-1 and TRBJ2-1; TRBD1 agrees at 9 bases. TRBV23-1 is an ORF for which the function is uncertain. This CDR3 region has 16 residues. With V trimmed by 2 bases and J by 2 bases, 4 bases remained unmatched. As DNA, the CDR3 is TGCGCCAGCAGTCAAGAGACAGGGGGTACCTACAATGAGCAGTTCTTC. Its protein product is CASSQETGGTYNEQFF.

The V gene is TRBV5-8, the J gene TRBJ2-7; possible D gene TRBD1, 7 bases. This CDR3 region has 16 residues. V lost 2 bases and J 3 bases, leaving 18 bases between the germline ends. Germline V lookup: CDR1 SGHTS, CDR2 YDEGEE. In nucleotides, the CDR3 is TGTGCCAGCAGCTTATATGCGGGACAGAGCCTCTACGAGCAGTACTTC. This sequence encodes CASSLYAGQSLYEQYF.

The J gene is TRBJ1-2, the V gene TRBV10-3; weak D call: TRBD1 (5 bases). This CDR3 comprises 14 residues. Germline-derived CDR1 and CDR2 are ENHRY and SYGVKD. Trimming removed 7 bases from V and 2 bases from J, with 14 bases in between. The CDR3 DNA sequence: TGTGCCATCACCAAGGGCCAGGGAAACTATGGCTACACCTTC. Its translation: CAITKGQGNYGYTF.

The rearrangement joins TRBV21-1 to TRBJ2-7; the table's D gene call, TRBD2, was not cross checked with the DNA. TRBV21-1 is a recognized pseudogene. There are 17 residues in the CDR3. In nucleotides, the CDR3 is TGTGCCAGCAGCAAGGCGGGACTAGCGGGAGTAAGCCCCGAGCAGTACTTC. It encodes CASSKAGLAGVSPEQYF.

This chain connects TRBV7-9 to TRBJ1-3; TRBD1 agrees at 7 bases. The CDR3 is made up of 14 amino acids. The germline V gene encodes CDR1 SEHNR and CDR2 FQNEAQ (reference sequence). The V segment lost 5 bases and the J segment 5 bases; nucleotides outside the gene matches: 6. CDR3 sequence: CASSLDRERNTIYF. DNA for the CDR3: TGTGCCAGCAGCCTTGACAGGGAAAGAAACACCATATATTTT.

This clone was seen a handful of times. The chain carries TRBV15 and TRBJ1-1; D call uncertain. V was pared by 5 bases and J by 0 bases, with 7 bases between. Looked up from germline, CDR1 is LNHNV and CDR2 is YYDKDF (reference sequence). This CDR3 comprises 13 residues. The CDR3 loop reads CATSERLNTEAFF. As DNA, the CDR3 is TGTGCCACCAGCGAACGGTTGAACACTGAAGCTTTCTTT.

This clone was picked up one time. CDR3 bases: TGCGCCAGCAGCTTGGACCAAACAGGGGGCGTGGGTGAAAAACTGTTTTTT. Its protein is CASSLDQTGGVGEKLFF. The V call is TRBV5-1, the J call TRBJ1-4, with 9 bases matching TRBD1. Germline-derived CDR1 and CDR2 are SGHRS and YFSETQ. The trim removed 0 bases at V and 7 bases at J, leaving 10 bases unmatched. CDR3 size: 17 residues.

The CDR3 region has the DNA TGTGCCAGCAGCTTAGATCCACTAGCGAGGGAGACCCAGTACTTC. Translated, it gives CASSLDPLARETQYF. The chain joins TRBV11-2 to TRBJ2-5; 7 bases are a match to TRBD2. Per the germline V gene, CDR1 is SGHAT and CDR2 is FQNNGV. The V segment lost 0 bases and the J segment 5 bases; nucleotides outside the gene matches: 6. The length of the CDR3 is 15 residues.

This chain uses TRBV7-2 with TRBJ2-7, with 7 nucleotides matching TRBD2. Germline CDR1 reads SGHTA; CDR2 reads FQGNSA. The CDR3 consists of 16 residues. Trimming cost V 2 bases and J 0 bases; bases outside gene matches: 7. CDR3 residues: CASSLREGYISYEQYF. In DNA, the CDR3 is TGTGCCAGCAGCTTAAGGGAGGGATACATCTCCTACGAGCAGTACTTC.

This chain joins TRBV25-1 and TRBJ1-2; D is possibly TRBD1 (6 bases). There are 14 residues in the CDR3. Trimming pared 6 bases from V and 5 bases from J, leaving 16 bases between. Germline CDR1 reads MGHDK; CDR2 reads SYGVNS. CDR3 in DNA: TGTGCCAGCAGATCACAGGGAGTTGGGTATGGCTACACCTTC. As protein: CASRSQGVGYGYTF.

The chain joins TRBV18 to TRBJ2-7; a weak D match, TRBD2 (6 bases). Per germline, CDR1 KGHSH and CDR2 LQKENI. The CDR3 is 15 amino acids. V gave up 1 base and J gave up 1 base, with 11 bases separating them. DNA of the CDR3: TGTGCCAGCTCACCACAGGGGAGGACATCCTACGAGCAGTACTTC. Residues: CASSPQGRTSYEQYF.

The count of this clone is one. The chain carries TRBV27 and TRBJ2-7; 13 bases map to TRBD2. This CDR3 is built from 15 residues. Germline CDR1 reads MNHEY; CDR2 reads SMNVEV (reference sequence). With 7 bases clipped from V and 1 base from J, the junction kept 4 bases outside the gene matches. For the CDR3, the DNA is TGTGCCAGCAACCCGACTAGCGGGAGGTCCTACGAGCAGTACTTC. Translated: CASNPTSGRSYEQYF.

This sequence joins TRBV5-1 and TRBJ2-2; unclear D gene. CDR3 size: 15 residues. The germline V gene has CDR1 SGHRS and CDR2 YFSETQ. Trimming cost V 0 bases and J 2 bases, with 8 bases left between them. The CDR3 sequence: CASSLGVSNTGELFF. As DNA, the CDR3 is TGCGCCAGCAGCTTGGGTGTTAGCAACACCGGGGAGCTGTTTTTT.

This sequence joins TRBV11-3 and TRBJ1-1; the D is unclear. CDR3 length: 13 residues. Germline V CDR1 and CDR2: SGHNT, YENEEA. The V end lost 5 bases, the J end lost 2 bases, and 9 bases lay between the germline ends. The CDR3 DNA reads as TGTGCCAGCAGCCCGAGGGCCAACACTGAAGCTTTCTTT. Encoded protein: CASSPRANTEAFF.

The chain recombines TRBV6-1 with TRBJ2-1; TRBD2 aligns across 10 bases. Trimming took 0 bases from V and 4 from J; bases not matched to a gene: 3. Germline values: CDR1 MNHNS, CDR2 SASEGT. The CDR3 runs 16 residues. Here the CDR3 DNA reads TGTGCCAGCAGTGAAGCGAGCGGGGGGGGATACAATGAGCAGTTCTTC. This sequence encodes CASSEASGGGYNEQFF.

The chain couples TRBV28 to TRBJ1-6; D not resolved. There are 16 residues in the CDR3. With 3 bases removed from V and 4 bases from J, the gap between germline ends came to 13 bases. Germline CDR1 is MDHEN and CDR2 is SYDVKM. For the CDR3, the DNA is TGTGCCAGCAGTTTTTTAAGGAGGGAATATAATTCACCCCTCCACTTT. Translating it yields CASSFLRREYNSPLHF.